The clone carrying this T cell receptor beta chain occurred many times. These data belong to a study of T-cell memory formation after mild COVID-19. TCRdb redid the calling of the 5' RACE reads with MiXCR, one entry per CDR3 protein. This table holds approximately 42,000 distinct CDR3 sequences, around 6.3% found once. Trimming removed 6 bases from V and 7 bases from J, with 7 bases in between. Per germline, CDR1 SNHLY and CDR2 FYNNEI. CDR3 length: 11 residues. The sample consisted of PBMCs or a T cell subset sorted from them (not recorded which). The chain couples TRBV2 to TRBJ2-1, with D unresolved. The sequence was collected from an adult who had mild COVID-19 (a few samples of this study predate the infection). Cell type and time point are not known. The CDR3 coding sequence is TGTGCCAGCAGGCTACAAAATGAGCAGTTCTTC. Protein product: CASRLQNEQFF.